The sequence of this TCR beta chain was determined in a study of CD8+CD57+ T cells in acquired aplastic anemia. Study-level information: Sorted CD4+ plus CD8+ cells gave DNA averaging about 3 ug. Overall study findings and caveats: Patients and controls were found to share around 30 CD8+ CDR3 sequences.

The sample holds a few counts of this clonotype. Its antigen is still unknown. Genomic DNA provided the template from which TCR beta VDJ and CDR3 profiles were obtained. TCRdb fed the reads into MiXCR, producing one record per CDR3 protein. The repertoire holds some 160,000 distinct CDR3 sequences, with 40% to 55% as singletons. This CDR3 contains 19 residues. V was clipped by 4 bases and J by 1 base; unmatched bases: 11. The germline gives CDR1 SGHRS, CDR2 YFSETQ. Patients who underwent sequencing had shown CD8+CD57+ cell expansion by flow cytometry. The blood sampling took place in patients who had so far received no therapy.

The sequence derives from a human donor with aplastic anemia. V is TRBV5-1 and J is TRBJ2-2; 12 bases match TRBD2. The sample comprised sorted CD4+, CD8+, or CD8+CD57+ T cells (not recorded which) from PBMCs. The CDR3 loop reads CASSTGLAGGDENTGELFF. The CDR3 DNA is TGCGCCAGCAGCACGGGACTAGCGGGCGGTGATGAGAACACCGGGGAGCTGTTTTTT. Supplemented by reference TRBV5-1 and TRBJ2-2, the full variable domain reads KAGVTQTPRYLIKTRGQQVTLSCSPISGHRSVSWYQQTPGQGLQFLFEYFSETQRNKGNFPGRFSGRQFSNSRSEMNVSTLELGDSALYLCASSTGLAGGDENTGELFFGEGSRLTVL.